This T cell receptor (beta chain) was sequenced during a study of blood T cell repertoires in COVID-19. Authors' data handling: Researchers report that nucleated cell counts were estimated from reference gene primer amplification. The method was immunoSEQ multiplex PCR; TCRdb's version includes in-frame clones alone and lacks a portion of them. V and J calls and clone size are copied from that table; D and trimming were computed from the DNA. In the table there are about 160,000 clones, 80% to 95% of which are singletons. Trimming removed 10 bases from V and 4 bases from J, with 19 bases in between. The CDR3 contains 14 residues. Germline lookup yields CDR1 LNHDA and CDR2 SQIVND (reference sequence).

This chain joins TRBV19 and TRBJ1-2; weak D call: TRBD1 (6 bases). This receptor was taken from a man between 25 and 39 years old with COVID-19, enrolled during active disease. Source material: peripheral blood. The CDR3 nucleotides are TGTGCCACCGAAACTGAACAGGGTTCCTATGGCTACACCTTC. It is translated as CATETEQGSYGYTF.